Below, one TCR beta chain is given with its context. RNA extraction and reverse transcription yielded cDNA as sequencing template. Using immunoSEQ multiplex PCR, the repertoire was profiled, and TCRdb retains in-frame clones only, with some absent. The repertoire holds approximately 99,000 clones, with approximately 59% as singletons. The data originate from a study of CD8+ T cells in alopecia areata. V was clipped by 7 bases and J by 4 bases; unmatched bases: 4. CDR1 is MNHEY and CDR2 is SVGAGI in the germline V gene. The CDR3 loop spans 14 amino acids. The V call is TRBV6-5, the J call TRBJ2-1, with 10 bases lining up with TRBD2. The sequenced material came from CD8+ T cells sorted from blood. The clonotype comes from a human donor in good health. The CDR3 DNA reads as TGTGCCAGCACCAAGACTAGCGGGTACAATGAGCAGTTCTTC. It specifies CASTKTSGYNEQFF.